The 24 T cell receptor beta chains given below trace back to one sample, sequenced in a study of shared clonotypes between healthy human individuals. Here immunoSEQ multiplex PCR was the method, and the copy in TCRdb shows in-frame clones only, minus some. This sample yields around 2.1 million clones, of which about 92% are seen a single time; approximately 1.7% belongs to the top ten. CD8 cells regarded as naive lacked CD45RO, were positively chosen for CCR7, and omitted terminally differentiated effector memory CD45RA+ cells. The specimen was naive CD8+ T cells from PBMCs. The receptor source for this set is a man younger than 30 in good health. Some clones in this sample may be carry-over from other donors' samples.

This clone appeared once. The chain links TRBV6-1 to TRBJ2-1; D perhaps matches TRBD2 (6 bases). There are 14 residues in the CDR3. Germline loops: CDR1 MNHNS, CDR2 SASEGT. V was pared by 5 bases and J by 1 base, with 9 bases between. CDR3 sequence: CASSLTSSYNEQFF. The CDR3 nucleotides are TGTGCCAGCAGTTTGACTAGTTCCTACAATGAGCAGTTCTTC.

The chain couples TRBV4-3 to TRBJ2-1, with D possibly TRBD2 on 6 matching bases. There are 18 residues in the CDR3. Trimming removed 0 bases from V and 0 bases from J, with 15 bases in between. Looked up from germline, CDR1 is LGHNA and CDR2 is YSLEER. CDR3 region: CASSQDPDSGFSYNEQFF. For the CDR3, the DNA is TGCGCCAGCAGCCAAGATCCGGATAGCGGCTTCTCCTACAATGAGCAGTTCTTC.

The chain uses TRBV6-5 and TRBJ1-1; TRBD1 matches 7 bases. The CDR3 spans 14 residues. Germline values: CDR1 MNHEY, CDR2 SVGAGI. V gave up 4 bases and J gave up 4 bases; unmatched junction bases: 6. This chain's CDR3 is CASSSLRGGTEAFF. DNA of the CDR3: TGTGCCAGCAGTTCCCTCAGGGGGGGCACTGAAGCTTTCTTT.

The rearrangement links TRBV6-5 to TRBJ2-1, with a weak D call TRBD2 (6 bases). Germline assignment: CDR1 MNHEY and CDR2 SVGAGI. The CDR3 is 15 residues long. The V and J ends lost 7 bases and 6 bases respectively, with 19 bases between them. CDR3 bases: TGTGCCAGCAACCCTAAGGGCGGGATAAGCAATGAGCAGTTCTTC. It specifies CASNPKGGISNEQFF.

The chain couples TRBV28 to TRBJ1-2; D ambiguous. Trimming took off 4 bases at V and 5 bases at J, with 17 bases between the two ends. Germline CDR1 and CDR2: MDHEN and SYDVKM. CDR3 length: 15 residues. The CDR3 region is CASSSPSPRRYGYTF. As DNA, the CDR3 is TGTGCCAGCAGTTCTCCCTCCCCCAGGCGTTATGGCTACACCTTC.

The chain recombines TRBV7-3 with TRBJ2-7; no clear D. CDR3 size: 17 residues. The germline V and J ends were trimmed by 3 bases and 1 base, with 19 bases remaining between them. CDR1 and CDR2 (germline): SGHTA, FQGTGA. This CDR3 is CASSLPGVGKGSYEQYF. Written as DNA, the CDR3 is TGTGCCAGCAGCTTGCCCGGCGTGGGTAAAGGGTCCTACGAGCAGTACTTC.

The J gene is TRBJ2-7, the V gene TRBV4-1; 10 bases agree with TRBD1. The CDR3 runs to 15 residues. The germline CDR1 and CDR2 sequences are MGHRA and YSYEKL. After removal of 1 base from V and 6 bases from J, the junction contained 6 bases not matched to a gene. The CDR3 DNA follows: TGCGCCAGCAGCCAAGCCGACAGGGGGCTAGTCGAGCAGTACTTC. Translated, it gives CASSQADRGLVEQYF.

The genes are TRBV25-1 and TRBJ2-1; no clear D. The CDR3 contains 12 residues. Germline CDR1 MGHDK, CDR2 SYGVNS. V was clipped by 4 bases and J by 8 bases, with 9 bases between them. The DNA of the CDR3 is TGTGCCAGCAGTGTTTTTATCGATGAGCAGTTCTTC. The encoded protein is CASSVFIDEQFF.

The chain has TRBV28 and TRBJ1-2; D remains unclear. This CDR3 comprises 18 residues. V lost 3 bases and J 7 bases, leaving 27 bases between the germline ends. Germline values: CDR1 MDHEN, CDR2 SYDVKM. For the CDR3, the DNA is TGTGCCAGCAGTTTCACCCCCGTTGCGGTTACCCGCCTTATTGGCTACACCTTC. Its protein is CASSFTPVAVTRLIGYTF.

This rearrangement joins TRBV27 to TRBJ2-7, with D possibly TRBD1 on 6 matching bases. The CDR3 has 14 amino acids. V was shortened by 4 bases and J by 4 bases, with 14 bases between the two germline ends. Germline CDR1 and CDR2: MNHEY and SMNVEV (reference sequence). As DNA, the CDR3 is TGTGCCAGCAGTTCGTACAGGGTGGTGTACGAGCAGTACTTC. Residues: CASSSYRVVYEQYF.

The chain employs TRBV19 and TRBJ2-2, with D maybe TRBD2 (6 bases). V gave up 3 bases and J gave up 8 bases, with 13 bases separating them. Germline-derived CDR1 and CDR2 are LNHDA and SQIVND (reference sequence). CDR3 length: 14 residues. CDR3 nucleotide sequence: TGTGCCAGTAGTATCGGGGGACCCGGGGGGGAGCTGTTTTTT. It translates to CASSIGGPGGELFF.

The J gene is TRBJ1-5, the V gene TRBV4-3; D is unresolved. This CDR3 region has 14 residues. The V gene's germline CDR1 is LGHNA and CDR2 YSLEER. V was pared by 0 bases and J by 7 bases, with 10 bases between. The CDR3 DNA sequence: TGCGCCAGCAGCCAAGAAATTGCGGGACAGCCCCAGCATTTT. As protein: CASSQEIAGQPQHF.

For the CDR3, the DNA is TGTGCCAGCGGGCCCGATGAGCAGTTCTTC. Protein: CASGPDEQFF. The rearrangement joins TRBV27 to TRBJ2-1, with D uncertain. In germline, CDR1 is MNHEY, CDR2 SMNVEV (reference sequence). The germline V and J ends were trimmed by 8 bases and 8 bases, with 7 bases remaining between them. The CDR3 has 10 amino acids.

As for this clone: This specimen includes other DNA sequences encoding the same CDR3. The CDR3 sequence is CSVGGDTQYF. The CDR3 region has the DNA TGCAGCGTGGGAGGCGATACGCAGTATTTT. The rearrangement links TRBV29-1 to TRBJ2-3; D is perhaps TRBD2 (6 bases). The V end lost 6 bases, the J end lost 6 bases, and 7 bases lay between the germline ends. This CDR3 region has 10 residues. Germline values: CDR1 SQVTM, CDR2 ANQGSEA.

The rearrangement joins TRBV6-4 to TRBJ2-7; TRBD2 might be the D (5 bases). V was pared by 7 bases and J by 2 bases, with 18 bases between. The CDR3 has 15 residues. Germline CDR1 MRHNA, CDR2 SNTAGT. The CDR3 is CASNRIADSPYEQYF. CDR3 DNA: TGTGCCAGCAACCGGATTGCGGACTCCCCCTACGAGCAGTACTTC.

V and J are TRBV5-1 and TRBJ2-7; 8 nucleotides match TRBD2. Germline values: CDR1 SGHRS, CDR2 YFSETQ. This CDR3 contains 16 residues. With 5 bases clipped from V and 3 bases from J, the junction kept 13 bases outside the gene matches. The CDR3 reads CASRKVGSGSFYEQYF. DNA of the CDR3: TGCGCCAGCAGGAAGGTGGGAAGCGGGAGTTTCTACGAGCAGTACTTC.

V is TRBV7-2 and J is TRBJ2-1; 7 nucleotides agree with TRBD2. In germline, CDR1 is SGHTA, CDR2 FQGNSA. V dropped 1 base and J dropped 6; count of bases not matched to a gene: 15. This CDR3 spans 18 amino acids. This CDR3 reads CASSLEDWRGGPSNEQFF. As DNA, the CDR3 is TGTGCCAGCAGCTTAGAGGATTGGCGGGGAGGGCCCTCCAATGAGCAGTTCTTC.

The J gene is TRBJ1-2, the V gene TRBV7-2; D ambiguous. Trimming removed 0 bases at V and 8 bases at J, with 13 bases between. This CDR3 spans 14 amino acids. Germline V gene lookup returns CDR1 SGHTA and CDR2 FQGNSA. The CDR3 DNA reads TGTGCCAGCAGCTTAGCGACGTGGGCTCAGGGCTACACCTTC. This sequence encodes CASSLATWAQGYTF.

The rearrangement joins TRBV19 to TRBJ2-4, with a tentative D call TRBD2 (6 bases). The CDR3 runs to 15 residues. Germline loops: CDR1 LNHDA, CDR2 SQIVND (reference sequence). V gave up 6 bases and J gave up 6 bases, with 18 bases separating them. CDR3 in amino acids: CASRPGEIAGNIQYF. CDR3 DNA: TGTGCCAGTAGGCCGGGGGAAATCGCGGGAAACATTCAGTACTTC.

This clone was found once. This chain links TRBV29-1 with TRBJ2-1, with D perhaps TRBD1 or TRBD2 (6 bases each). CDR1 and CDR2 from the germline V gene are SQVTM and ANQGSEA. V was trimmed by 6 bases and J by 0 bases, leaving 15 bases between them. This CDR3 has 15 residues. The chain's CDR3 is CSVQGSTSSYNEQFF. The CDR3 region has the DNA TGCAGCGTCCAGGGGTCGACTAGCTCCTACAATGAGCAGTTCTTC.

The chain is built from TRBV7-6 and TRBJ1-5; the D gene is possibly TRBD1 (5 bases). V lost 5 bases and J 4 bases, leaving 9 bases between the germline ends. Germline lookup yields CDR1 SGHVS and CDR2 FNYEAQ. There are 13 residues in the CDR3. The CDR3 reads CASSQTVNQPQHF. CDR3 in DNA: TGTGCCAGCAGCCAGACAGTAAATCAGCCCCAGCATTTT. The full variable domain, with the rest looked up from reference TRBV7-6 and TRBJ1-5, is GAGVSQSPRYKVTKRGQDVALRCDPISGHVSLYWYRQALGQGPEFLTYFNYEAQQDKSGLPNDRFSAERPEGSISTLTIQRTEQRDSAMYRCASSQTVNQPQHFGDGTRLSIL.

The V call is TRBV25-1, the J call TRBJ2-7; 10 nucleotides agree with TRBD1. CDR3 length equals 14 residues. Germline V CDR1 and CDR2: MGHDK, SYGVNS. V trimming: 7 bases; J trimming: 5 bases; junction bases outside the gene matches: 8. The CDR3 region has the DNA TGTGCCAGCACCGAGACAGGGGGCGGCGACGAGCAGTACTTC. This sequence encodes CASTETGGGDEQYF.

The rearrangement joins TRBV5-1 to TRBJ1-2; TRBD1 agrees at 9 bases. The CDR3 runs to 17 residues. In germline, CDR1 is SGHRS, CDR2 YFSETQ. J gave up 3 bases and V 4 bases, and 13 bases lay outside the gene matches. CDR3 DNA: TGCGCCAGCAGCATGACCGGGACAGGGAGGTGGGACTATGGCTACACCTTC. Translation gives CASSMTGTGRWDYGYTF.

The chain recombines TRBV30 with TRBJ2-1, with a weak D call TRBD1 (5 bases). Germline CDR1 GTSNPN, CDR2 SVGIG (reference sequence). This CDR3 is built from 13 residues. V lost 2 bases and J 4 bases, leaving 9 bases between the germline ends. The CDR3 DNA sequence: TGTGCCTGGAGTTCTCCAGGGTACAATGAGCAGTTCTTC. Its translation is CAWSSPGYNEQFF.